This T cell receptor (beta chain) was sequenced for a study of graft-versus-host responses after intestinal transplantation. Here immunoSEQ multiplex PCR was the method, and the copy in TCRdb shows in-frame clones only, minus some. The sample consists of about 1,700 clones, 93% of them appearing once. Trimming took 2 bases from V and 1 from J, leaving 6 bases between them. Germline-derived CDR1 and CDR2 are GTSNPN and SVGIG (reference sequence). There are 12 residues in the CDR3. This specimen consisted of PBMCs, obtained 16 days after intestinal transplant. This chain joins TRBV30 and TRBJ2-7; D perhaps matches TRBD1 (5 bases). The origin of this receptor is a human patient who received an intestinal transplant, so some T cells may come from the graft donor. This chain's CDR3 is CAWSTGSYEQYF. The CDR3 nucleotides are TGTGCCTGGAGTACAGGTTCCTACGAGCAGTACTTC.